This T cell receptor (beta chain) was recorded in a study of cytomegalovirus exposure and HLA in healthy donors (dated by TCRdb to 2016 to 2017). Regarding the research as a whole: A later analysis indicated that the 120 validation repertoires were generated on the platform also employed for the roughly 730 repertoires of the first cohort. Along with the approximately 600-subject first cohort, a separate validation cohort of over a hundred different subjects was used. The study combined high-throughput TCR immunosequencing, statistical association of individual TCRs with disease status, and machine learning to predict cytomegalovirus infection status. The aim of the study was to test whether cataloging public T cell receptors could identify signatures of past pathogen exposure. General findings and caveats noted by the study authors: While some public TCRs were present in many individuals, most TCR sequences turned up only very rarely across donors. The study listed 150 to 200 TCR beta chains as associated with cytomegalovirus. A later analysis lacked HLA typing for the validation cohort, so it scored co-occurrence in that cohort across all 110 or so repertoires. Cytomegalovirus status was reported to be diagnosed by the classifier with high specificity and sensitivity in both the original and validation cohorts. In vitro tests confirmed that a few of the cytomegalovirus-associated TCR beta chains recognize cytomegalovirus antigens. Of the cluster scores, 85% to 95% were above 0 in a later analysis, which found that TCRs clustered in the first cohort also tended to co-occur in the 120 validation repertoires. The authors suggested that the approach could potentially be extended to other disease states and immunological phenotypes.

Library preparation was by the immunoSEQ multiplex PCR assay. Turning to the authors' computational methods: A statistical classification framework was built to diagnose cytomegalovirus status from the catalog of TCR beta chain sequences. TCRdb provides this immuneACCESS table in a form limited to in-frame rearrangements. Some clones are lacking; in checked studies, under half of them reflect an unresolved V gene, and why the rest are absent is not known. The DNA was the basis for D and trimming; V, J and clone size are from that table. The sample profile shows 95,000 to 150,000 clones; more than 75% of them were found once. Of the sample, roughly 2% falls within the top ten clones. The CDR3 has 12 amino acids, counting the end cysteine and phenylalanine. Solely the CDR3 DNA is kept, with 36 bases framed from the first base. From the germline V gene, CDR1 is SGHTA and CDR2 is FQGNSA. Trimming costs V 5 bases and J 3 bases, and their ends lie 8 bases apart.

To note about this clone: Its antigen target is currently unknown. The record has no base qualities; no much larger clone is one base away.

The donors belonged to the validation cohort of about 120 subjects, which was separate from the 666-subject first cohort. Recombination connected TRBV7-2 to TRBJ2-7; TRBD1 is possibly the D segment (5 matching bases). The sequence came from a woman in her 30s in good health and CMV-seronegative. Sequenced: PBMCs. The CDR3 is CASSHQGYEQYF. At the DNA level, the sequence is TGTGCCAGCAGCCATCAGGGCTACGAGCAGTACTTC.